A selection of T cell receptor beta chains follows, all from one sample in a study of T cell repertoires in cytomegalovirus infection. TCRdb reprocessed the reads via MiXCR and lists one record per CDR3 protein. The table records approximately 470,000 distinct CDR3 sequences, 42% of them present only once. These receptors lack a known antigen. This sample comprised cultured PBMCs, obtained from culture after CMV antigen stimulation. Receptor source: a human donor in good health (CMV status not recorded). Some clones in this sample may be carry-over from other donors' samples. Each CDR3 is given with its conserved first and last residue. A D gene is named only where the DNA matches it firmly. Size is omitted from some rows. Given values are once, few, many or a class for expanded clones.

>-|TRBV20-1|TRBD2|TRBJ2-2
TGCAGTGCTAGAGACCTTTTCTCCCTAGCGGGAGAGCGGAACACCGGGGAGCTGTTTTTT
CSARDLFSLAGERNTGELFF
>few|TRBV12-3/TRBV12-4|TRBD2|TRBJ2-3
TGTGCCGTCCGACTAGCTAGCACAGATACGCAGTATTTT
CAVRLASTDTQYF
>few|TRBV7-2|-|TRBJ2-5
TGTGCCAGCAGCTTAGAGCTGCAGGGGACCCAGTACTTC
CASSLELQGTQYF
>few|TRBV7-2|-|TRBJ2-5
TGTGCCAGCAGCCAATCCGTAGGACTACTGATCCAAGAGACCCAGTACTTC
CASSQSVGLLIQETQYF
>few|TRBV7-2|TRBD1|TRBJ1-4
TGTGCCAGCAGCACGCAGGGGGGCTCTAATGAAAAACTGTTTTTT
CASSTQGGSNEKLFF
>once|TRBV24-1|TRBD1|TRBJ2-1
TGTGCCACCAAGGGACAGATGTACAATGAGCAGTTCTTC
CATKGQMYNEQFF
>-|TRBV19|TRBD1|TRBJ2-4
TGTGCCAGCGGCCGCGGACAGGGGGGTGCCAAAAACATTCAGTACTTC
CASGRGQGGAKNIQYF
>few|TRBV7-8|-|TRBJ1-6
TGTGCCAGCAGCAGAGGGACGCTTGATAATTCACCCCTCCACTTT
CASSRGTLDNSPLHF
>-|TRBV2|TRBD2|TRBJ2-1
TGTGCCACCCCAACTAGCGGGGCCTCTAATGAGCAGTTCTTC
CATPTSGASNEQFF
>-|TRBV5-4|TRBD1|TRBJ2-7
TGTGCCAGCAGCCGCGACAGGGGGATCATCTACGAGCAGTACTTC
CASSRDRGIIYEQYF
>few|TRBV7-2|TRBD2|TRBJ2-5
TGTGCCAGCAGCCCACGATGGGCGGGAGAGGAGACCCAGTACTTC
CASSPRWAGEETQYF
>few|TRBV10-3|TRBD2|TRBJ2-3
TGTGCCATCAGTGAGTCGATTAGCGGGGGACAAGGAGATACGCAGTATTTT
CAISESISGGQGDTQYF
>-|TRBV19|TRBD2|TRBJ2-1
TGTGCCAGTAGTATAACTAGCGGGAGGCACAATGAGCAGTTCTTC
CASSITSGRHNEQFF
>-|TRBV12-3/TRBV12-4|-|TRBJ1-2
TGTGCCAGCAGTTACCAGGGAACTGGTGGCTACACCTTC
CASSYQGTGGYTF
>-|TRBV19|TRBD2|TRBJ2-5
TGTGCCAGGGCGACTAGCGGGGGGGGGGGGACCCAGTACTTC
CARATSGGGGTQYF
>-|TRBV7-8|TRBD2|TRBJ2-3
TGTGCCAGCAGCCGACTTCCGGGACTAGCGGGGGGGCAGAACACAGATACGCAGTATTTT
CASSRLPGLAGGQNTDTQYF
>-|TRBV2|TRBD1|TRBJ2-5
TGTGCCAGCAGGGGCGCTACCGGGACAGAAGAGACCCAGTACTTC
CASRGATGTEETQYF
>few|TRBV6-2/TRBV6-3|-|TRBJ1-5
TGTGCCAGCAGTTCCACCTTCGGGGAATTTGGACAGCGGGATAGCAATCAGCCCCAGCATTTT
CASSSTFGEFGQRDSNQPQHF
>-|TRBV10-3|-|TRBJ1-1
TGTGCCATCAGTGAGCCGCGGGGGGAGGACACTGAAGCTTTCTTT
CAISEPRGEDTEAFF
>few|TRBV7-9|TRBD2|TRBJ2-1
TGTGCCAGCAGCCCCGCACCGGCGATCGGGGGAGGGGCCTACAATGAGCAGTTCTTC
CASSPAPAIGGGAYNEQFF
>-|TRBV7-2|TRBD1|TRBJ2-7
TGTGCCAGCAGCGTAGACAGGGGGAGCGTCGAGCAGTACTTC
CASSVDRGSVEQYF
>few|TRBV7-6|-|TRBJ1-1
TGTGCCAGCAGCAATGGGGGCAGGGCCGGCACTGAAGCTTTCTTT
CASSNGGRAGTEAFF
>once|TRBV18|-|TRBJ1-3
TGTGCCAGCTCACCACCGAGGGTCCATGGGGGAAACACCATATATTTT
CASSPPRVHGGNTIYF
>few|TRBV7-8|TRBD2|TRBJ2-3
TGTGCCAGCAGCCCAACAACTAGCGGGGGGGCCGGCGATACGCAGTATTTT
CASSPTTSGGAGDTQYF
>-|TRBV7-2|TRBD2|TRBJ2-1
TGTGCCAGCAGCCCTAGCGGACTAGCGGACAATGAGCAGTTCTTC
CASSPSGLADNEQFF
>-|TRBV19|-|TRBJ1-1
TGTGCCACTGGAGTCAGGGTCGAGGCTTTCTTT
CATGVRVEAFF
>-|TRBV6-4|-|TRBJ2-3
TGTGCCAGCAGCGGGGGCCCAAACACAGATACGCAGTATTTT
CASSGGPNTDTQYF
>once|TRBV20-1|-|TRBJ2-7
TGCAGTGCTAGTGGGCAAGGGCTTTACTCCTACGAGCAGTACTTC
CSASGQGLYSYEQYF
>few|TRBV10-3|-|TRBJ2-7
TGTGCCATCAGTGAGGATGTGGGGTACGAGCAGTACTTC
CAISEDVGYEQYF
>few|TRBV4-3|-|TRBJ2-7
TGCGCCAGCAGCCAGGGCACCCAATTCTCCTACGAGCAGTACTTC
CASSQGTQFSYEQYF
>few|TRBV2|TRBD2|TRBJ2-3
TGTGCCACCCATAGGGAGGCGGGGGGGCCCACAGATACGCAGTATTTT
CATHREAGGPTDTQYF
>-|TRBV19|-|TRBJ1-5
TGTGCCAGTAATGGGAAGGTCTGGAGCAATCAGCCCCAGCATTTT
CASNGKVWSNQPQHF
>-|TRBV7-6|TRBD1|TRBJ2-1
TGTGCCAGCACCCCGGGGACAGGGGTTGGTGAGCAGTTCTTC
CASTPGTGVGEQFF
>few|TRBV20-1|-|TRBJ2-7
TGCAGTGCTAGAGTTATGGCAGAGCAGTACTTC
CSARVMAEQYF
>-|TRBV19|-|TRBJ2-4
TGTGCCAGTGGAATCCGGACTTTAAACATTCAGTACTTC
CASGIRTLNIQYF
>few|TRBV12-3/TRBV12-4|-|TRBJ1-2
TGTGCCAGCAGTCCCTATGGACCTAACTATGGCTACACCTTC
CASSPYGPNYGYTF
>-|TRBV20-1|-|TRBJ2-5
TGCAGTGCTAGTGGACTCAGCGGACACCAAGAGACCCAGTACTTC
CSASGLSGHQETQYF
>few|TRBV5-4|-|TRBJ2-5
TGTGCCAGCAGCTTCCCGACTACTGAGGAAGAGACCCAGTACTTC
CASSFPTTEEETQYF
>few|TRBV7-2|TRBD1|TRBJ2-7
TGTGCCAGCGCGAACGTCGGACAGGGGGCGGGTGAGCAGTACTTC
CASANVGQGAGEQYF
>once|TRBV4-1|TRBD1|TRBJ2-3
TGTGCCAGCAGTCAAGACCCGGGACAGGGAGCAGATACGCAGTATTTT
CASSQDPGQGADTQYF
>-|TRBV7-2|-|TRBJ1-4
TGTGCCAGCAGCTTATTCCTTCTCGGGACAACTAATGAAAAACTGTTTTTT
CASSLFLLGTTNEKLFF